A selection of T cell receptor beta chains follows, all from one sample in a study of OX40 agonist ivuxolimab in advanced cancers. Profiling relied on immunoSEQ multiplex PCR, and the TCRdb table lists in-frame clones only, not all of them. The table lists 70,000 to 75,000 clones, 82% of them singletons, with around 5% in the top ten. The starting material was CD4+ or CD8+ T cells sorted from blood, obtained in a trial of the OX40 agonist ivuxolimab. The receptors come from an adult with an advanced solid tumor such as melanoma, head and neck, liver or kidney cancer. Each CDR3 is given without its conserved first and last residue. Clone size is not always given. Where it is, it says once, few, many or a class for expanded clones.

clone_size: -; v_call: TRBV5-4; j_call: TRBJ2-1; cdr3_aa: ASALGLANEQF
clone_size: once; v_call: TRBV5-6; j_call: TRBJ2-4; cdr3_aa: ASSGTGNIQY
clone_size: -; v_call: TRBV6-5; j_call: TRBJ1-1; cdr3_aa: ATGTGPFQNTEAF
clone_size: -; v_call: TRBV6-5; j_call: TRBJ1-1; cdr3_aa: ASISRYTEAF
clone_size: -; v_call: TRBV12-1; j_call: TRBJ2-5; cdr3_aa: ASSFDGEETQY
clone_size: -; v_call: TRBV27; j_call: TRBJ2-7; cdr3_aa: ASSLSFQAGEQY
clone_size: -; v_call: TRBV5-1; j_call: TRBJ2-2; cdr3_aa: ASRGQGAGELF
clone_size: -; v_call: TRBV6-1; j_call: TRBJ1-2; cdr3_aa: ASQPGYGYT
clone_size: -; v_call: TRBV19; j_call: TRBJ2-7; cdr3_aa: ASKGGGNYEQY
clone_size: -; v_call: TRBV4-1; j_call: TRBJ2-2; cdr3_aa: ASSQKTTNTGELF
clone_size: -; v_call: TRBV10-3; j_call: TRBJ2-7; cdr3_aa: AISRTGTSGEQY
clone_size: -; v_call: TRBV5-6; j_call: TRBJ2-7; cdr3_aa: ASSFSSGNGRYEQY
clone_size: -; v_call: TRBV28; j_call: TRBJ1-4; cdr3_aa: ASSSPSGTGSQSLYATNEKLF
clone_size: -; v_call: TRBV18; j_call: TRBJ2-7; cdr3_aa: ASSNGRNYEQY
clone_size: once; v_call: TRBV28; j_call: TRBJ2-1; cdr3_aa: ASSLPRTDSYNEQF
clone_size: few; v_call: TRBV19; j_call: TRBJ1-1; cdr3_aa: ASSSTITGNTEAF
clone_size: -; v_call: TRBV28; j_call: TRBJ2-7; cdr3_aa: ASSLSGGAPRGYEQY
clone_size: -; v_call: TRBV9; j_call: TRBJ2-1; cdr3_aa: ASSVGLLGNEQF
clone_size: once; v_call: TRBV27; j_call: TRBJ1-6; cdr3_aa: ASSFLVGSSYNSPLH
clone_size: -; v_call: TRBV18; j_call: TRBJ2-5; cdr3_aa: ASSPRDAYQETQY
clone_size: -; v_call: TRBV19; j_call: TRBJ2-2; cdr3_aa: ASSPRGLAGGTGELF
clone_size: -; v_call: TRBV6-1; j_call: TRBJ1-2; cdr3_aa: ASSPWGGGYT
clone_size: -; v_call: TRBV5-1; j_call: TRBJ2-5; cdr3_aa: ASSPANRGETQY
clone_size: once; v_call: TRBV7-2; j_call: TRBJ1-6; cdr3_aa: ASSLVGSAVVESPLH
clone_size: -; v_call: TRBV4-3; j_call: TRBJ2-5; cdr3_aa: ASSQSVARLPSQY
clone_size: -; v_call: TRBV7-2; j_call: TRBJ2-6; cdr3_aa: ASSLDWSGANVLT
clone_size: once; v_call: TRBV28; j_call: TRBJ2-5; cdr3_aa: ASSSYTAGKETQY
clone_size: -; v_call: TRBV7-8; j_call: TRBJ2-1; cdr3_aa: ASRYGGNNEQF
clone_size: -; v_call: TRBV2; j_call: TRBJ1-3; cdr3_aa: ASAGDSSGNTIY
clone_size: -; v_call: TRBV5-1; j_call: TRBJ1-2; cdr3_aa: ASSWTGISYGYT
clone_size: -; v_call: TRBV5-6; j_call: TRBJ2-3; cdr3_aa: ASSLGWAGDTQY
clone_size: once; v_call: TRBV7-7; j_call: TRBJ2-2; cdr3_aa: ASSALTGESGELF
clone_size: -; v_call: TRBV5-1; j_call: TRBJ2-3; cdr3_aa: ASGQGDPSTDTQY
clone_size: -; v_call: TRBV7-2; j_call: TRBJ1-3; cdr3_aa: ASSFGQGNTIY
clone_size: -; v_call: TRBV5-1; j_call: TRBJ1-1; cdr3_aa: ASSSQLDRNTEAF
clone_size: -; v_call: TRBV25-1; j_call: TRBJ1-6; cdr3_aa: ASSESDRDNSPLH
clone_size: once; v_call: TRBV19; j_call: TRBJ1-3; cdr3_aa: ASSIAGSGNTIY
clone_size: -; v_call: TRBV5-1; j_call: TRBJ2-1; cdr3_aa: ASTGHNEQF
clone_size: -; v_call: TRBV5-1; j_call: TRBJ2-7; cdr3_aa: ASSLVRTGADLGEQY
clone_size: -; v_call: TRBV5-1; j_call: TRBJ2-2; cdr3_aa: ASSLALAGGPPGELF
clone_size: -; v_call: TRBV5-1; j_call: TRBJ2-1; cdr3_aa: ASSLGTSNEQF
clone_size: few; v_call: TRBV9; j_call: TRBJ2-1; cdr3_aa: ASSVDGREQF
clone_size: -; v_call: TRBV28; j_call: TRBJ1-1; cdr3_aa: ASSPLWRAHTEAF
clone_size: -; v_call: TRBV4-1; j_call: TRBJ1-1; cdr3_aa: ASSRYRGERAF
clone_size: -; v_call: TRBV18; j_call: TRBJ1-1; cdr3_aa: ASSRANTEAF
clone_size: -; v_call: TRBV7-2; j_call: TRBJ2-1; cdr3_aa: ASRTSGGADFEQF
clone_size: -; v_call: TRBV4-1; j_call: TRBJ2-7; cdr3_aa: ASSQVGRGRFEQY
clone_size: -; v_call: TRBV19; j_call: TRBJ2-1; cdr3_aa: ASGSGRVYNEQF
clone_size: many; v_call: TRBV7-9; j_call: TRBJ2-3; cdr3_aa: ASSPGTSGGPTDTQY
clone_size: once; v_call: TRBV5-4; j_call: TRBJ2-3; cdr3_aa: ASSLDHDYSTDTQY
clone_size: -; v_call: TRBV10-3; j_call: TRBJ2-7; cdr3_aa: ATNRDGDGHEQY
clone_size: -; v_call: TRBV9; j_call: TRBJ1-6; cdr3_aa: ASSPRPFGQGGSPLH
clone_size: once; v_call: TRBV6-1; j_call: TRBJ2-2; cdr3_aa: ASNPRGLGTGELF
clone_size: -; v_call: TRBV7-8; j_call: TRBJ2-7; cdr3_aa: ASSSSGFTYEQY
clone_size: -; v_call: TRBV28; j_call: TRBJ1-2; cdr3_aa: ASTPQGSRRYGYT
clone_size: few; v_call: TRBV7-2; j_call: TRBJ2-5; cdr3_aa: ASSSRNGLAGGHGETQY
clone_size: few; v_call: TRBV10-1; j_call: TRBJ2-1; cdr3_aa: ASRDGGPKDNEQF
clone_size: once; v_call: TRBV6-5; j_call: TRBJ1-2; cdr3_aa: ASTGGGYGYT